The 10 T cell receptor beta chains in this list originate from one sample, sequenced in a study of tumor and adjacent non-tumor tissue in lung cancer (dated by TCRdb to 2016 to 2019). RNA was extracted from bulk unsorted tissue and checked for quality with a NanoDrop ND-1000 and an Agilent 2100. Distant non-tumor tissue taken more than 3 cm from the tumor edge was used as the normal lung sample. The library came from multiplex PCR. Sequenced on an Illumina HiSeq 2500. TCRbeta libraries were built by three rounds of nested PCR using primers (Table S4), following protocols modified from ARM-PCR. TCRdb reprocessing: public reads trimmed at Q25 with fastp, clones called with MiXCR, in-frame beta chains kept. Each CDR3 protein gets just one entry, which takes the most common genes and DNA from the rows behind it. The sample records over 100,000 distinct CDR3 sequences, roughly three fifths of which are singletons. 15% to 20% of the sample rests with the top ten.

Sequenced material: distant non-tumor lung tissue. Every receptor here comes from a man aged 60-69 years with non-small cell lung cancer.

The chain combines TRBV2 with TRBJ1-4; 10 bases line up with TRBD1. This CDR3 region has 14 residues. J was trimmed by 8 bases and V by 11 bases; bases with no gene match: 11. CDR1 is SNHLY and CDR2 is FYNNEI in the germline V gene. The CDR3 sequence: CAVVGTGDREKLFF. The CDR3 DNA reads as TGTGCCGTCGTGGGGACAGGGGATCGCGAAAAACTGTTTTTT.

Remarks on this clonotype: Just one base apart from a much larger clone, this may be a read error. The rearrangement uses TRBV28 and TRBJ2-5; perhaps D is TRBD1 or TRBD2 (5 bases each). Trimming removed 11 bases from V and 5 bases from J, with 15 bases in between. Per germline, CDR1 MDHEN and CDR2 SYDVKM. CDR3 size: 12 residues. Written as DNA, the CDR3 is TGTGCCCGCGAATCGGGGCGGGAGACCCAGTACTTC. Translating gives CARESGRETQYF.

This clonotype has ten or more counts. The chain employs TRBV11-2 and TRBJ2-2; D is possibly TRBD1 (5 bases). Germline CDR1 SGHAT, CDR2 FQNNGV. CDR3 length equals 14 residues. Trimming shortened V by 5 bases and J by 1 base, and 8 bases separated the two germline ends. In DNA form, the CDR3 reads TGTGCCAGCAGCGTCGGACAGAACACCGGGGAGCTGTTTTTT. This codes for CASSVGQNTGELFF.

The table lists this clonotype with many counts. V gene TRBV4-1 combines with J gene TRBJ1-5; 7 bases are shared with TRBD1. Germline V lookup: CDR1 MGHRA, CDR2 YSYEKL. Trimming cost V 1 base and J 4 bases; bases outside gene matches: 1. The CDR3 extends over 14 amino acids. The CDR3 DNA reads TGCGCCAGCAGCCAAGCCAGGGGGAATCAGCCCCAGCATTTT. The encoded protein is CASSQARGNQPQHF.

Of note for this clonotype: At one end the junction does not follow the germline gene, possibly because of a read error. This chain connects TRBV11-2 to TRBJ2-2; 7 bases agree with TRBD2. The V gene's germline CDR1 is SGHAT and CDR2 FQNNGV. The CDR3 runs to 18 residues. For the CDR3, the DNA is TGTGTCAGCAGCTCGGGACCGGCGGGAGCGACGAACACCGGGGAGCTGTTTTTT. This encodes CVSSSGPAGATNTGELFF.

This clonotype has at least ten counts. CDR3 DNA: TGCAGCGTCGGTGCAGGATTGAACACTGAAGCTTTCTTT. Its translation is CSVGAGLNTEAFF. The chain is built from TRBV29-1 and TRBJ1-1; D call uncertain. The CDR3 contains 13 residues. Germline V gives CDR1 SQVTM, CDR2 ANQGSEA. Trimming cost V 6 bases and J 0 bases, with 11 bases left between them. Combining the CDR3 with reference TRBV29-1 and TRBJ1-1 gives the whole variable domain SAVISQKPSRDICQRGTSLTIQCQVDSQVTMMFWYRQQPGQSLTLIATANQGSEATYESGFVIDKFPISRPNLTFSTLTVSNMSPEDSSIYLCSVGAGLNTEAFFGQGTRLTVV.

With regard to this clonotype: A much larger clone sits a single nucleotide away, making a read error possible. The rearrangement joins TRBV6-1 to TRBJ1-4; D remains ambiguous. In germline, CDR1 is MNHNS, CDR2 SASEGT. The CDR3 contains 13 residues. The CDR3 region is CASSESGNGKMFF. The CDR3 nucleotides read TGTGCCAGCAGTGAATCGGGGAACGGAAAAATGTTTTTT.

Regarding this clonotype: A much larger clone sits a single nucleotide away, making a read error possible. The chain joins TRBV6-1 to TRBJ1-1; D gene uncertain. Trimming removed 4 bases from V and 1 base from J, with 7 bases in between. This CDR3 is 13 amino acids long. CDR1 and CDR2 (germline): MNHNS, SASEGT. Written as DNA, the CDR3 is TGTGCCAGCAGTGGAGGAGAGAACACTGAAGCTTTCTTT. The encoded protein is CASSGGENTEAFF.

This clonotype was observed a handful of times. A junction boundary mismatches the germline segment, possibly from a read error. The V call is TRBV5-6, the J call TRBJ2-7, with D perhaps matching TRBD2 (7 bases). Germline V gene lookup returns CDR1 SGHDT and CDR2 YYEEEE. CDR3 length: 16 residues. In DNA, the CDR3 is TGCGCCAGCAGCTGGAGCCCAGGGACGGGGGGCTATGAGCAGTACTTC. Its protein product is CASSWSPGTGGYEQYF.

Ten or more counts support this clonotype. The chain is built from TRBV14 and TRBJ1-2; 9 bases match TRBD1. The germline V gene encodes CDR1 SGHDN and CDR2 FVKESK. The V and J ends lost 3 bases and 6 bases, in that order; junction bases with no gene match: 8. CDR3 length: 15 residues. CDR3 bases: TGTGCCAGCAGCCACAAACAGGGGGCTTGGAATGGCTACACCTTC. This encodes CASSHKQGAWNGYTF.